The 18 T cell receptor beta chains given below trace back to one sample, sequenced in a study of OX40 agonist ivuxolimab in advanced cancers. The table came from immunoSEQ multiplex PCR; TCRdb's copy has only in-frame clones and leaves some out. The sample lists approximately 70,000 clones; approximately 80% were seen once. Sample: CD4+ or CD8+ T cells sorted from blood, taken in a trial of the OX40 agonist ivuxolimab. The receptors originated from an adult with an advanced solid tumor such as melanoma, head and neck, liver or kidney cancer.

CDR3 region: CASTTGGSGTEAFF. Here the CDR3 DNA reads TGTGCCAGCACTACAGGGGGGAGTGGCACTGAAGCTTTCTTT. The chain is built from TRBV28 and TRBJ1-1; 8 bases agree with TRBD1. This CDR3 spans 14 amino acids. V was pared by 7 bases and J by 4 bases, with 8 bases of the junction left unmatched. CDR1 and CDR2 (germline): MDHEN, SYDVKM.

The rearrangement uses TRBV7-2 and TRBJ2-1, with 10 nucleotides matching TRBD1. The germline gives CDR1 SGHTA, CDR2 FQGNSA. The junction had 5 bases not matched to a gene; V was cut back by 5 bases and J by 7 bases. CDR3 length equals 14 residues. The CDR3 DNA is TGTGCCAGCAGCCGACAGGGGGCTGGGAATGAGCAGTTCTTC. Translating gives CASSRQGAGNEQFF.

This clone was seen just once. This chain connects TRBV4-2 to TRBJ1-1, with TRBD1 as a possible D gene (5 bases). Per germline, CDR1 LGHNA and CDR2 YNFKEQ. The CDR3 extends over 13 amino acids. V lost 0 bases to trimming and J lost 7 bases, with 9 bases between them. CDR3 in DNA: TGTGCCAGCAGCCAAGATCTGGGGCGTGAAGCTTTCTTT. It specifies CASSQDLGREAFF.

This sequence joins TRBV11-2 and TRBJ1-1; D gene unclear. Germline V CDR1 and CDR2: SGHAT, FQNNGV. V lost 6 bases to trimming and J lost 5 bases, with 19 bases between them. The CDR3 loop spans 15 amino acids. The CDR3 nucleotides are TGTGCCAGCAGTTTCGCAGCCTGGGAGGTGACTGAAGCTTTCTTT. This gives the protein CASSFAAWEVTEAFF.

The rearrangement joins TRBV14 to TRBJ2-7; 11 bases are a match to TRBD1. This CDR3 comprises 19 residues. V shed 3 bases and J 4 bases; nucleotides not matched to a gene: 17. Germline lookup yields CDR1 SGHDN and CDR2 FVKESK. The CDR3 nucleotides are TGTGCCAGCAGCCAGTTTCTGGACAGGGGGCCCCTAAGTATTTACGAGCAGTACGTC. Translated, it gives CASSQFLDRGPLSIYEQYV.

The chain carries TRBV4-1 and TRBJ2-2; D is perhaps TRBD2 (5 bases). This CDR3 has 15 residues. Trimming left V 8 bases short and J 4 bases short, with 17 bases between. The V gene's germline CDR1 is MGHRA and CDR2 YSYEKL. The CDR3 sequence is CASRWGAWGTGELFF. CDR3 coding DNA: TGCGCCAGCCGGTGGGGAGCGTGGGGCACCGGGGAGCTGTTTTTT.

This chain links TRBV28 with TRBJ2-4; D is unclear. V dropped 2 bases and J dropped 2 bases, with 16 bases sitting between them. The germline gives CDR1 MDHEN, CDR2 SYDVKM. This CDR3 spans 17 amino acids. CDR3 loop: CASSLQKGLQTKNIQYF. CDR3 nucleotide sequence: TGTGCCAGCAGTTTACAAAAGGGTCTCCAGACCAAAAACATTCAGTACTTC.

The V gene is TRBV28, the J gene TRBJ2-1; TRBD1 matches at 8 bases. The CDR3 is 16 residues long. Trimming took 5 bases from V and 3 from J; bases not matched to a gene: 9. Germline values: CDR1 MDHEN, CDR2 SYDVKM. DNA of the CDR3: TGTGCCAGCAGTACCCCCTGGACAGGGAACTACAATGAGCAGTTCTTC. Translated, it gives CASSTPWTGNYNEQFF. Variable domain in full (rest from reference TRBV28 and TRBJ2-1): DVKVTQSSRYLVKRTGEKVFLECVQDMDHENMFWYRQDPGLGLRLIYFSYDVKMKEKGDIPEGYSVSREKKERFSLILESASTNQTSMYLCASSTPWTGNYNEQFFGPGTRLTVL.

The rearrangement joins TRBV4-1 to TRBJ2-5, with 9 bases lining up with TRBD1. The CDR3 spans 15 residues. The trim removed 2 bases at V and 1 base at J, leaving 2 bases unmatched. Looked up from germline, CDR1 is MGHRA and CDR2 is YSYEKL. The CDR3 here is CASSQMDRGQETQYF. Here the CDR3 DNA reads TGCGCCAGCAGCCAAATGGACAGGGGCCAAGAGACCCAGTACTTC.

This chain links TRBV30 with TRBJ1-5; a possible D gene is TRBD1 (5 bases). From germline, CDR1 is GTSNPN and CDR2 SVGIG (reference sequence). V was trimmed by 2 bases and J by 7 bases, leaving 18 bases between them. The CDR3 has 15 residues. CDR3 loop: CAWSHGTVITQPQHF. The CDR3, as DNA: TGTGCCTGGAGTCACGGGACCGTAATAACCCAGCCCCAGCATTTT. Complete variable domain (other parts from reference TRBV30 and TRBJ1-5): SQTIHQWPATLVQPVGSPLSLECTVEGTSNPNLYWYRQAAGRGLQLLFYSVGIGQISSEVPQNLSASRPQDRQFILSSKKLLLSDSGFYLCAWSHGTVITQPQHFGDGTRLSIL.

V gene TRBV15 combines with J gene TRBJ1-1; TRBD1 matches 10 bases. Germline CDR1 LNHNV, CDR2 YYDKDF (reference sequence). Trimming took 3 bases from V and 12 from J; bases not matched to a gene: 4. CDR3 length: 12 residues. In nucleotides, the CDR3 is TGTGCCACCAGCAGGGACAGGGGGGCGACTTTCTTT. Translation gives CATSRDRGATFF.

This sequence joins TRBV11-2 and TRBJ2-7, with a weak D call TRBD1 (8 bases). The V end was cut by 1 base, the J end by 1 base, with 20 bases between. The CDR3 consists of 18 residues. Per germline, CDR1 SGHAT and CDR2 FQNNGV. CDR3 sequence: CASSLGLVYRGGSYEQYF. The CDR3 region has the DNA TGTGCCAGCAGCTTAGGATTGGTTTACAGGGGGGGGTCCTACGAGCAGTACTTC.

The chain links TRBV5-6 to TRBJ1-6, with D hard to call. The CDR3 contains 14 residues. Between the trimmed V and J ends, which lost 4 bases and 4 bases, there was a span of 9 bases. Germline CDR1 and CDR2: SGHDT and YYEEEE. CDR3 in DNA: TGTGCCAGCAGCCTTCGGGGTTATAATTCACCCCTCCACTTT. Its protein product is CASSLRGYNSPLHF.

This chain links TRBV2 with TRBJ1-2; no reliable D call. The V end lost 8 bases, the J end lost 8 bases, and 12 bases lay between the germline ends. The CDR3 is 11 amino acids. Germline values: CDR1 SNHLY, CDR2 FYNNEI. As DNA, the CDR3 is TGTGCCAGCCTCCCCGGGCCGGGCTACACCTTC. Translated: CASLPGPGYTF.

This clone was seen once. The V call is TRBV25-1, the J call TRBJ1-4; possible D gene TRBD1, 6 bases. Germline lookup yields CDR1 MGHDK and CDR2 SYGVNS. The V gene lost 4 bases and the J gene lost 6 bases, with 9 bases spanning the gap. The CDR3 runs 13 residues. Written as DNA, the CDR3 is TGTGCCAGCAGTGGACAGGAGGATGAAAAACTGTTTTTT. It yields the protein CASSGQEDEKLFF.

J is TRBJ2-2 and V is TRBV7-2; D might be TRBD2 (6 bases). The ends were cut back, 5 bases at V and 6 bases at J, with 13 bases in the middle. From germline, CDR1 is SGHTA and CDR2 FQGNSA. The CDR3 runs to 14 residues. CDR3: CASSLSREAGELFF. CDR3 coding DNA: TGTGCCAGCAGCCTCAGCAGGGAGGCCGGGGAGCTGTTTTTT.

The J gene is TRBJ2-4, the V gene TRBV28, with TRBD1 matching 8 bases. This CDR3 contains 16 residues. The V segment lost 3 bases and the J segment 7 bases; nucleotides outside the gene matches: 11. Germline CDR1 is MDHEN and CDR2 is SYDVKM. CDR3 sequence (DNA): TGTGCCAGCAGTTTCCCCGAGGACAGGGAGGAGAACATTCAGTACTTC. It is translated as CASSFPEDREENIQYF.

The chain recombines TRBV5-4 with TRBJ2-2; tentatively, D is TRBD2 (5 bases). CDR3 size: 14 residues. Germline values: CDR1 SGHNT, CDR2 YYREEE (reference sequence). V lost 0 bases and J lost 7, with 10 bases in between. The CDR3 DNA is TGTGCCAGCAGCTTGGAGGCCGAGGGCGGGGAGCTGTTTTTT. Residues: CASSLEAEGGELFF.